These 14 T cell receptor beta chains originate from one sample sequenced in a study of beta chain features in type 1 diabetes. Expressed TCRB transcripts were sequenced, since all the RNA that had been isolated was reverse transcribed. Clones were read by immunoSEQ multiplex PCR, and TCRdb kept only the in-frame ones, dropping some. This table holds under 900,000 clones, roughly a sixth found once. The specimen was naive CD4+ T cells from blood. These receptors came from a woman under 30 in good health.

This clone was detected only a few times. The V and J genes are TRBV10-3 and TRBJ2-5, with D possibly being TRBD1 or TRBD2 (7 bases each). V was trimmed by 5 bases and J by 5 bases, leaving 15 bases between them. The CDR3 is made up of 14 amino acids. Germline V gives CDR1 ENHRY, CDR2 SYGVKD. The chain's CDR3 is CAISKTGREETQYF. The CDR3 DNA follows: TGTGCCATCAGTAAGACAGGGCGGGAGGAGACCCAGTACTTC.

This clone was counted between two and nine times. V is TRBV5-8 and J is TRBJ1-3; 10 bases are a match to TRBD1. V trimming: 3 bases; J trimming: 2 bases; junction bases outside the gene matches: 2. The CDR3 sequence is 15 residues long. Germline values: CDR1 SGHTS, CDR2 YDEGEE. The chain's CDR3 is CASSWGTGAGNTIYF. CDR3 DNA: TGTGCCAGCAGCTGGGGGACAGGGGCTGGAAACACCATATATTTT.

This clone was counted a few times. The V gene is TRBV11-2, the J gene TRBJ2-1; 11 nucleotides match TRBD2. CDR3 length: 16 residues. V lost 2 bases, J lost 4 bases, and 4 bases stayed unmatched. CDR1 is SGHAT, CDR2 FQNNGV, per germline. The DNA of the CDR3 is TGTGCCAGCAGCTTACGGCTAGCGGGAGGATACAATGAGCAGTTCTTC. Translated: CASSLRLAGGYNEQFF.

This clone was seen once. Other nucleotide sequences from this sample produce the same CDR3. The J gene is TRBJ2-7, the V gene TRBV28; 10 positions agree with TRBD1. CDR3 length: 14 amino acids. Germline V CDR1 and CDR2: MDHEN, SYDVKM. V lost 6 bases and J lost 4; bases outside the gene matches: 6. CDR3 amino acids: CASRLTGGSYEQYF. The CDR3, as DNA: TGTGCCAGCAGGTTGACAGGGGGCTCGTACGAGCAGTACTTC.

This clone was counted between two and nine times. The chain joins TRBV29-1 to TRBJ2-5; 12 bases agree with TRBD2. Germline V gene lookup returns CDR1 SQVTM and CDR2 ANQGSEA. Unmatched junction bases numbered 10, after V lost 7 bases and J lost 7 bases. CDR3 length: 14 amino acids. CDR3 protein: CSAHKQLAGGTQYF. CDR3 DNA sequence: TGCAGCGCCCACAAACAACTAGCGGGAGGGACCCAGTACTTC.

The chain recombines TRBV7-2 with TRBJ2-7, with TRBD2 matching over 10 bases. Germline assignment: CDR1 SGHTA and CDR2 FQGNSA. CDR3 length: 14 amino acids. The trim removed 2 bases at V and 3 bases at J, leaving 1 base unmatched. The CDR3 reads CASSLTSGIYEQYF. For the CDR3, the DNA is TGTGCCAGCAGCTTAACTAGCGGGATCTACGAGCAGTACTTC.

This clone was seen a handful of times. Different DNA sequences within this sample yield the same CDR3. The gene calls are TRBV5-6 and TRBJ1-1, with unresolved D. V lost 4 bases, J lost 0 bases, and 4 bases lay in between. CDR1 SGHDT and CDR2 YYEEEE come from the germline V gene. This CDR3 spans 12 amino acids. The CDR3 DNA reads TGTGCCAGCAGCCTTATGAACACTGAAGCTTTCTTT. Its protein product is CASSLMNTEAFF.

J is TRBJ1-1 and V is TRBV28; D is uncertain. Germline-derived CDR1 and CDR2 are MDHEN and SYDVKM. V was shortened by 3 bases and J by 6 bases, with 14 bases between the two germline ends. The CDR3 loop spans 14 amino acids. CDR3 sequence (DNA): TGTGCCAGCAGTTTTCGATCGGGGAAGCCTGAAGCTTTCTTT. Its protein product is CASSFRSGKPEAFF.

This clone was seen more than once but under ten times. V usage is TRBV7-6 and J usage is TRBJ2-2; D tentatively fits TRBD1 or TRBD2 (5 bases each). V lost 2 bases, J lost 5 bases, and 12 bases lay in between. There are 15 residues in the CDR3. Germline V CDR1 and CDR2: SGHVS, FNYEAQ. CDR3 nucleotides: TGTGCCAGCAGCTTAATACGGGGCCGAACCGGGGAGCTGTTTTTT. This translates into CASSLIRGRTGELFF.

This clone has ten or more counts. Other DNA sequences in this sample translate to the same CDR3. J is TRBJ2-7 and V is TRBV15; D is ambiguous. CDR3 length: 13 amino acids. CDR1 LNHNV and CDR2 YYDKDF come from the germline V gene (reference sequence). Trimming took 0 bases from V and 1 from J, leaving 4 bases between them. CDR3 nucleotide sequence: TGTGCCACCAGCAGAGATCGGTCCTACGAGCAGTACTTC. As protein: CATSRDRSYEQYF.

This chain links TRBV7-2 with TRBJ2-7; 7 bases agree with TRBD2. Trimming removed 0 bases from V and 4 bases from J; junction bases left unmatched: 6. CDR1 SGHTA and CDR2 FQGNSA come from the germline V gene. The CDR3 loop spans 15 amino acids. CDR3 sequence: CASSLAWTRGYEQYF. The DNA of the CDR3 is TGTGCCAGCAGCTTAGCTTGGACTAGAGGTTACGAGCAGTACTTC.

V usage is TRBV29-1 and J usage is TRBJ2-5; TRBD1 is a possible D gene (6 bases). Germline V gives CDR1 SQVTM, CDR2 ANQGSEA. Trimming removed 2 bases at V and 5 bases at J, with 9 bases between. There are 12 residues in the CDR3. The CDR3 sequence is CSVEKGVETQYF. The CDR3 nucleotides are TGCAGCGTTGAAAAGGGGGTGGAGACCCAGTACTTC.

The chain carries TRBV18 and TRBJ2-6, with a weak D call TRBD1 (5 bases). The CDR3 is made up of 15 amino acids. Trimming left V 3 bases short and J 3 bases short, with 9 bases between. Germline CDR1 KGHSH, CDR2 LQKENI. CDR3 protein: CASSPGQGGANVLTF. In nucleotides, the CDR3 is TGTGCCAGCTCACCCGGGCAGGGTGGGGCCAACGTCCTGACTTTC.

The chain couples TRBV2 to TRBJ2-1; the match to TRBD2 covers 11 bases. V trimming: 7 bases; J trimming: 6 bases; junction bases outside the gene matches: 8. Germline CDR1 is SNHLY and CDR2 is FYNNEI. The CDR3 totals 15 residues. CDR3 sequence: CASMEYSGRGNEQFF. CDR3 nucleotide sequence: TGTGCCAGCATGGAATATAGCGGGAGGGGCAATGAGCAGTTCTTC.